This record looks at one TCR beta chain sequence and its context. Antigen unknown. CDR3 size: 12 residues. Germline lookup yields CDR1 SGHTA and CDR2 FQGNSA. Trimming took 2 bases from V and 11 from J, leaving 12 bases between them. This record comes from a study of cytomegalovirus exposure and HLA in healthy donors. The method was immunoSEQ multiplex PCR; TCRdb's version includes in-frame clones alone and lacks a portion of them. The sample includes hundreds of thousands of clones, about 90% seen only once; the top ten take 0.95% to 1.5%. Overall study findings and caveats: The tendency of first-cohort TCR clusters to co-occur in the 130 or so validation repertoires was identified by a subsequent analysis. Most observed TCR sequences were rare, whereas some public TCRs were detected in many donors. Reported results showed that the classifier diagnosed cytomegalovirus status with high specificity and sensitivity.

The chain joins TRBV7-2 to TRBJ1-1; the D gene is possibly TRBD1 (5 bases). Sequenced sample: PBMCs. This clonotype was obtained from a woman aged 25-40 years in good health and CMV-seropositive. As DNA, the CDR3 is TGTGCCAGCAGCTTAAGCCGACAGTCGGCTTTCTTT. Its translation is CASSLSRQSAFF.